The 10 T cell receptor delta chains below were found in one sample sequenced in a study of DNA immune sequencing with unique molecular identifiers. A 32-plex genomic DNA assay used primers for all 8 TRDV and 4 TRDJ genes. In two to three barcoding PCR cycles, molecules received a 12-nucleotide UMI, then adapter PCR followed. TCRdb reran clone calling via CATT on the multiplex PCR reads. This sample has more than 2,000 delta-chain clones; roughly 8.4% occur once, and the top ten carry around half. Sequenced input: gamma-delta T cells enriched from blood buffy coat, or unenriched PBMCs (not recorded which). Source of these receptors: a human donor in good health.

This clone was observed a few times. This same CDR3 is encoded by further DNA sequences in the sample. The rearrangement joins TRDV3 to TRDJ2; 7 bases are a match to TRDD3. The J call may be mistaken, given a closer DNA end match to TRDJ1. The germline CDR1 and CDR2 sequences are TVYSNPD and GDNSRS (reference sequence). This CDR3 contains 18 residues. The DNA for the CDR3 is TGTGCCTTTAGCCCGTACTTGCACTGGGGTATTTACACCGATAAACTCATCTTT. This sequence encodes CAFSPYLHWGIYTDKLIF.

To note about this clone: For this DNA, TCRdb reports the protein of a much larger clone, which diverges at residue 7, most likely from a read error; the protein presented here is translated directly from the DNA. The chain uses TRDV2 and TRDJ1; 9 bases fit TRDD3. Germline loops: CDR1 GEAIGNYY, CDR2 EKD. The J segment lost 1 base and the V segment lost 0 bases, leaving 8 bases of the junction unmatched. This CDR3 comprises 17 residues. The CDR3 loop reads CACDTVWGYASTDKLIF. The DNA for the CDR3 is TGTGCCTGTGACACCGTTTGGGGATACGCCTCCACCGATAAACTCATCTTT.

About this clone: Only one base separates this from a far larger clonotype, so it likely reflects a read error. The chain links TRDV2 to TRDJ1, with D tentatively TRDD3 (5 bases). Per germline, CDR1 GEAIGNYY and CDR2 EKD. Trimming took off 1 base at V and 0 bases at J, with 17 bases between the two ends. The CDR3 length is 17 residues. CDR3 DNA sequence: TGTGCCTGTGACACTCTGTGGGATGGAAAGTACACCGATAAACTCATCTTT. Residues: CACDTLWDGKYTDKLIF.

By proportion, this clone is large. The identical CDR3 is also encoded by other nucleotide sequences in the sample. This chain connects TRDV2 to TRDJ1, with D hard to call. V gave up 2 bases and J gave up 0 bases, with 9 bases separating them. The germline CDR1 and CDR2 sequences are GEAIGNYY and EKD. The CDR3 sequence is 14 residues long. DNA for the CDR3: TGTGCCTGTGACAGTCTAGTGTACACCGATAAACTCATCTTT. Its protein is CACDSLVYTDKLIF.

This clone was seen only a few times. This rearrangement joins TRDV2 to TRDJ1; 9 nucleotides align to TRDD3. Germline CDR1 reads GEAIGNYY; CDR2 reads EKD. The CDR3 is 14 amino acids. With 5 bases clipped from V and 4 bases from J, the junction kept 7 bases outside the gene matches. Here the CDR3 reads CACVGLGEFDKLIF. The CDR3 nucleotides read TGTGCCTGTGTTGGACTGGGGGAGTTCGATAAACTCATCTTT.

This clone was counted at least ten times. The chain employs TRDV2 and TRDJ1; the match to TRDD3 covers 8 bases. Trimming cost V 0 bases and J 1 base; bases outside gene matches: 15. The CDR3 sequence is 19 residues long. CDR1 is GEAIGNYY and CDR2 is EKD in the germline V gene. The DNA of the CDR3 is TGTGCCTGTGACACCGATCCGAGAAGAGGGATACGCGGCACCGATAAACTCATCTTT. Its translation is CACDTDPRRGIRGTDKLIF.

By sample fraction, this clone is medium-sized. The chain recombines TRAV38-2/DV8 with TRDJ1; 10 bases fit TRDD3. Germline assignment: CDR1 TSESDYY and CDR2 QEAYKQQN. The CDR3 is 18 amino acids. J was trimmed by 0 bases and V by 6 bases; bases with no gene match: 14. CDR3 residues: CAYMAESSLGDYTDKLIF. CDR3 DNA: TGTGCTTATATGGCCGAATCATCACTGGGGGATTACACCGATAAACTCATCTTT.

Sample share makes this clone medium-sized (0.01 to 0.1%). This chain links TRDV2 with TRDJ1; 9 bases are a match to TRDD3. With 0 bases clipped from V and 4 bases from J, the junction kept 14 bases outside the gene matches. CDR3 length: 18 residues. The germline gives CDR1 GEAIGNYY, CDR2 EKD. CDR3 region: CACDTVGPTGGLIDKLIF. CDR3 DNA sequence: TGTGCCTGTGACACCGTAGGCCCTACTGGGGGACTGATCGATAAACTCATCTTT.

This clone was observed a handful of times. The chain couples TRDV2 to TRDJ1; possible D gene TRDD3, 5 bases. This CDR3 comprises 15 residues. Between the trimmed V and J ends, which lost 1 base and 1 base, there was a span of 12 bases. Germline V CDR1 and CDR2: GEAIGNYY, EKD. CDR3 sequence: CACDTLLAPTDKLIF. The DNA of the CDR3 is TGTGCCTGTGACACTTTACTGGCCCCCACCGATAAACTCATCTTT.

This clone was detected only a few times. The protein held in TCRdb is that of a much larger clone and does not match this DNA's translation at residue 12, likely because of a read error; the protein shown is translated from the DNA. At the DNA level, this CDR3 is encoded by other sequences in the same sample as well. This chain links TRDV2 with TRDJ1; 11 nucleotides align to TRDD3. Germline CDR1 GEAIGNYY, CDR2 EKD. The CDR3 covers 15 residues. The CDR3 bases are TGTGCCTGTGCCCAACTGGGGGATAGGGACGATAACCTCATCTTT. This sequence encodes CACAQLGDRDDNLIF.